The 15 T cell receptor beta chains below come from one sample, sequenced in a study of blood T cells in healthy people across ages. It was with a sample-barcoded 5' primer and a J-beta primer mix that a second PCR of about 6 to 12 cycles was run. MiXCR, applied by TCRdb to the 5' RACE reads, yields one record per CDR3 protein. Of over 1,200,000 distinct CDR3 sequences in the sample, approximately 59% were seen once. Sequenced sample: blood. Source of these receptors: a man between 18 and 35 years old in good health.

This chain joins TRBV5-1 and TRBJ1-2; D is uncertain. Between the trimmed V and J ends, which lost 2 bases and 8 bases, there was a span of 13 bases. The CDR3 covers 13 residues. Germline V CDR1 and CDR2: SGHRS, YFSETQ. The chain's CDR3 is CASSLKDPLGYTF. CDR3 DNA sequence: TGCGCCAGCAGCTTAAAAGACCCCCTCGGCTACACCTTC. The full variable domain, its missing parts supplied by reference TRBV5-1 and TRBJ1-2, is KAGVTQTPRYLIKTRGQQVTLSCSPISGHRSVSWYQQTPGQGLQFLFEYFSETQRNKGNFPGRFSGRQFSNSRSEMNVSTLELGDSALYLCASSLKDPLGYTFGSGTRLTVV.

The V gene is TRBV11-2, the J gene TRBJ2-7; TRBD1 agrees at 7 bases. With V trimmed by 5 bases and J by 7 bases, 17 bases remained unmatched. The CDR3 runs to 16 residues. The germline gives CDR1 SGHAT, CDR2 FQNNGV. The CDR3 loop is CASSASAGTALYEQYF. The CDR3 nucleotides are TGTGCCAGCAGCGCAAGCGCCGGGACAGCCCTATATGAGCAGTACTTC.

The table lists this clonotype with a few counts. The CDR3 region has the DNA TGTGCCAGCAGTTACACAAGACAGTACACAAGTTCTTACAATGAGCAGTTCTTC. It encodes CASSYTRQYTSSYNEQFF. This rearrangement joins TRBV6-5 to TRBJ2-1; D is possibly TRBD1 (5 bases). V was trimmed by 2 bases and J by 4 bases, leaving 21 bases between them. Per the germline V gene, CDR1 is MNHEY and CDR2 is SVGAGI. This CDR3 spans 18 amino acids.

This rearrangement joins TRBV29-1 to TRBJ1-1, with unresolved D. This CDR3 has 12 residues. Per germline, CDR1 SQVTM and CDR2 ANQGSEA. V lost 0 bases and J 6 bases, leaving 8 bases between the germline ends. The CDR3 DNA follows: TGCAGCGTTGAAGAAGAGAGGGCTGAAGCTTTCTTT. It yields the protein CSVEEERAEAFF.

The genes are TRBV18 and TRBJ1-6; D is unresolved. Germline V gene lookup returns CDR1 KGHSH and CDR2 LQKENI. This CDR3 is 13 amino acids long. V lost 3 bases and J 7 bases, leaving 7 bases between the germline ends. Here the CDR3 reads CASSPAENSPLHF. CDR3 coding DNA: TGTGCCAGCTCACCTGCAGAAAATTCACCCCTCCACTTT.

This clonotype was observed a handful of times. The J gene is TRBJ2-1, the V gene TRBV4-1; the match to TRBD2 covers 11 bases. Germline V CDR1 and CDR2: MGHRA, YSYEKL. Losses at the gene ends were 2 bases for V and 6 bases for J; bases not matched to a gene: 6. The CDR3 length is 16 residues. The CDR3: CASSQTLAGGRNEQFF. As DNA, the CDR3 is TGCGCCAGCAGCCAAACCCTAGCGGGGGGCCGCAATGAGCAGTTCTTC.

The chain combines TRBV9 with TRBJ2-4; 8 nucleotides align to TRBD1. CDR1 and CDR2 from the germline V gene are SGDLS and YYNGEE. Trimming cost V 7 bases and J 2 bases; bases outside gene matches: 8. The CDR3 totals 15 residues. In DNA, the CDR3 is TGTGCCAGCGGAGGGGCAGGGGGCCCCAAAAACATTCAGTACTTC. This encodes CASGGAGGPKNIQYF.

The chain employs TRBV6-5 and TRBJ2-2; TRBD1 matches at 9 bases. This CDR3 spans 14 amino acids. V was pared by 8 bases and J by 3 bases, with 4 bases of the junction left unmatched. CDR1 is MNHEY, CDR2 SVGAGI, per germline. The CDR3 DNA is TGTGCCAGCGGGGACAGGGTCGACACCGGGGAGCTGTTTTTT. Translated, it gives CASGDRVDTGELFF.

The CDR3 region has the DNA TGTGCCAGCAGTTCGTCCGGGGGGGCTGTTGTCATTCAGTACTTC. Encoded protein: CASSSSGGAVVIQYF. This chain connects TRBV27 to TRBJ2-4; 8 bases line up with TRBD2. V lost 4 bases and J lost 9; bases outside the gene matches: 11. The germline V gene has CDR1 MNHEY and CDR2 SMNVEV (reference sequence). This CDR3 spans 15 amino acids.

DNA for the CDR3: TGTGCCAGCAGCGGAGCGGGGGTGATAGGAGATACGCAGTATTTT. It is translated as CASSGAGVIGDTQYF. The J gene is TRBJ2-3, the V gene TRBV6-2 or TRBV6-3, with 8 bases matching TRBD2. Germline CDR1 MNHEY, CDR2 SVGEGT. This CDR3 contains 15 residues. Losses at the gene ends were 6 bases for V and 5 bases for J; bases not matched to a gene: 10.

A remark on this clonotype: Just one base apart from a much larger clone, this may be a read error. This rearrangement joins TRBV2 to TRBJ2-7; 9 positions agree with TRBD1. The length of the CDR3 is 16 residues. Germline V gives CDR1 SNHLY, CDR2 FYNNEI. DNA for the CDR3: TGTGCCAGCACCAACTGGCCGGGACAGGGCTCAGACGAGCGGTACTTC. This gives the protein CASTNWPGQGSDERYF. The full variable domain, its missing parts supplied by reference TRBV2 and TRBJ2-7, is EPEVTQTPSHQVTQMGQEVILRCVPISNHLYFYWYRQILGQKVEFLVSFYNNEISEKSEIFDDQFSVERPDGSNFTLKIRSTKLEDSAMYFCASTNWPGQGSDERYFGPGTRLTVT.

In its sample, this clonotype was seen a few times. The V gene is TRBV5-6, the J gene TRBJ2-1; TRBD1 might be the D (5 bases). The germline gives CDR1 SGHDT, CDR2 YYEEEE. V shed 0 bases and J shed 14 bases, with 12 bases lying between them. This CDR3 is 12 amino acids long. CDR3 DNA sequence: TGTGCCAGCAGCTTGGGACAGTTCAATAAGTTCTTC. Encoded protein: CASSLGQFNKFF.

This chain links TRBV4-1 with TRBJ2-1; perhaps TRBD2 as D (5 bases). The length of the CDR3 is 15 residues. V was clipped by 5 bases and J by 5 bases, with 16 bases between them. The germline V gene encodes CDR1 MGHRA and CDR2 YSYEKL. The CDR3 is CASSTQTGIHNEQFF. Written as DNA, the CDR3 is TGCGCCAGCAGCACTCAAACGGGAATCCACAATGAGCAGTTCTTC.

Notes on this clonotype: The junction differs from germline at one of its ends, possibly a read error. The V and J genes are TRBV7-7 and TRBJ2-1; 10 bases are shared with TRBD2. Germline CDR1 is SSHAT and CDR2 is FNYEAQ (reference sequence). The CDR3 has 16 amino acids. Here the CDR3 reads CASSRSGGASYNEQFF. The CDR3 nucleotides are TGTGCTAGCAGCCGGAGCGGGGGGGCCTCCTACAATGAGCAGTTCTTC.

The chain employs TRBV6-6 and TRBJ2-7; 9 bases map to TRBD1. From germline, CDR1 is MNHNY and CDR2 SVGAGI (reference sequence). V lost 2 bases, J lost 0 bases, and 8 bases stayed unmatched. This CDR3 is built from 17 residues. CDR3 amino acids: CASSYSLGQGSSYEQYF. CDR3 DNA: TGTGCCAGCAGTTACAGTTTGGGACAGGGAAGCTCCTACGAGCAGTACTTC.